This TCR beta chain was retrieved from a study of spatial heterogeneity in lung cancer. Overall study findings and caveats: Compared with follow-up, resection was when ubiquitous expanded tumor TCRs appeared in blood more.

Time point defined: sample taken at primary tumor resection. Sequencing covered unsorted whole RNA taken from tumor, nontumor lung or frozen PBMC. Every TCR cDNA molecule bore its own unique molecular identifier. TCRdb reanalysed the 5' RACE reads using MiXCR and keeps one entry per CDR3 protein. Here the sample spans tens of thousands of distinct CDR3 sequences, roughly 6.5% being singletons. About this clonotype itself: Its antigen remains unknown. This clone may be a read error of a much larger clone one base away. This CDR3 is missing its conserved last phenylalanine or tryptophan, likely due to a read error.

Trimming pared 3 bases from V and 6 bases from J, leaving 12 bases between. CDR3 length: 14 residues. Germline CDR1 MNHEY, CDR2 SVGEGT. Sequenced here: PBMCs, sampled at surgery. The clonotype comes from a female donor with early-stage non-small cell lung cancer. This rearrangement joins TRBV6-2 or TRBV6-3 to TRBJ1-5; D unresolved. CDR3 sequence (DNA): TGTGCCAGCAGTTATGAAGGCTGGCGTCAGCCCCAGCATCTT. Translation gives CASSYEGWRQPQHL.